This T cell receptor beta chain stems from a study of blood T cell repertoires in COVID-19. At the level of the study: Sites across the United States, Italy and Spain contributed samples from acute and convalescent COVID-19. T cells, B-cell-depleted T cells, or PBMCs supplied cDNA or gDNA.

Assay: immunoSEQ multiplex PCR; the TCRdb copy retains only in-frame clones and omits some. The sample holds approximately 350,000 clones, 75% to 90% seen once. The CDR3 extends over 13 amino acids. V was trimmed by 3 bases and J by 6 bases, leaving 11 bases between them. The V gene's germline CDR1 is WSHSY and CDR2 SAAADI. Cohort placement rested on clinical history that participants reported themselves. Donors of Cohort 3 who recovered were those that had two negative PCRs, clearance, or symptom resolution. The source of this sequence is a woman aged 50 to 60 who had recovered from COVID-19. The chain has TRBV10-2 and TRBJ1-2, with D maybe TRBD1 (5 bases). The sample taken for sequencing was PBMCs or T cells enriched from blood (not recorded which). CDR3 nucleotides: TGCGCCAGCAGTGATAGCAGGGCCAATGGCTACACCTTC. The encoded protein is CASSDSRANGYTF.